This T cell receptor beta chain emerged from a study of shared clonotypes between healthy human individuals. Study outcomes and limitations: Clonotypes shared by all four sorted-subset donors had higher generation probabilities than non-shared clonotypes.

Libraries were prepared by immunoSEQ multiplex PCR; TCRdb keeps only in-frame clonotypes and omits some of them. The sample includes about 2 million clones, roughly 94% of them seen just once. Concerning this clone itself: Its antigen is still unknown.

Sequencing was done on a sample of naive CD4+ T cells sorted from blood. Subset: CD45RA+ positively selected. The sequence was collected from a man aged 18 to 35 in good health.

CDR3 nucleotide sequence: TGCGCCAGCAGCCCCGGGAGGAGAAACGATGGCTACACCTTC. Its protein product is CASSPGRRNDGYTF. V usage is TRBV5-1 and J usage is TRBJ1-2; D remains unclear. The CDR3 is 14 amino acids. Trimming stripped 4 bases from V and 6 bases from J, with 16 bases between. Germline V gene lookup returns CDR1 SGHRS and CDR2 YFSETQ.